The 28 T cell receptor beta chains in this list originate from one sample, sequenced in a study of blood T cell repertoires in COVID-19 (dated by TCRdb to about 2020). Library preparation was by the immunoSEQ multiplex PCR assay. TCRdb stores this immuneACCESS table with in-frame sequences only. Part of the clones is absent; in the studies checked, under half of the shortfall reflects unresolved V genes, and no reason is known for the rest. The sample yields 120,000 to 150,000 clones; about 89% were counted once. The top ten clonotypes cover about 37% of the sample. Sequenced sample: peripheral blood. All receptors derive from a man aged 50 to 60 who had recovered from COVID-19.

The chain couples TRBV19 to TRBJ2-5, with 13 nucleotides matching TRBD2. Germline lookup yields CDR1 LNHDA and CDR2 SQIVND (reference sequence). The CDR3 is 16 residues long. V gave up 6 bases and J gave up 5 bases; unmatched junction bases: 9. This CDR3 is CASRQSGTSGVETQYF. CDR3 in DNA: TGTGCCAGTAGACAATCCGGGACTAGCGGGGTTGAGACCCAGTACTTC.

The rearrangement joins TRBV11-3 to TRBJ2-7, with 13 bases that match TRBD2. Trimming cost V 3 bases and J 5 bases; bases outside gene matches: 7. Germline lookup yields CDR1 SGHNT and CDR2 YENEEA. The CDR3 is made up of 16 amino acids. CDR3 coding DNA: TGTGCCAGCAGCTTTACTAGCGGGGGGGATGAGGACGAGCAGTACTTC. Its translation: CASSFTSGGDEDEQYF.

This clone was seen only a few times. The chain joins TRBV3-1 (or the pseudogene TRBV3-2) to TRBJ1-3; D is possibly TRBD1 (5 bases). This CDR3 region has 12 residues. V lost 3 bases, J lost 8 bases, and 8 bases lay in between. CDR1 and CDR2 (germline): LGHDT, YNNKEL (reference sequence). CDR3 coding DNA: TGTGCCAGCAGCCAGACGGGGGACACCATATATTTT. It encodes CASSQTGDTIYF.

The chain is built from TRBV13 and TRBJ2-3; 8 nucleotides match TRBD1. In germline, CDR1 is PRHDT, CDR2 FYEKMQ (reference sequence). Trimming took 4 bases from V and 4 from J; bases not matched to a gene: 4. The CDR3 extends over 14 amino acids. CDR3 sequence: CASSSGTGSDTQYF. The CDR3 DNA reads as TGTGCCAGCAGCTCCGGGACAGGTTCAGATACGCAGTATTTT. Full variable domain (outside the CDR3, taken from reference TRBV13 and TRBJ2-3): AAGVIQSPRHLIKEKRETATLKCYPIPRHDTVYWYQQGPGQDPQFLISFYEKMQSDKGSIPDRFSAQQFSDYHSELNMSSLELGDSALYFCASSSGTGSDTQYFGPGTRLTVL.

The CDR3 sequence: CASSPLGLNTEAFF. The CDR3 DNA sequence: TGTGCCAGTAGTCCCCTAGGCTTGAACACTGAAGCTTTCTTT. The chain uses TRBV19 and TRBJ1-1; D gene unclear. CDR1 and CDR2 (germline): LNHDA, SQIVND (reference sequence). V gave up 5 bases and J gave up 0 bases, with 10 bases separating them. This CDR3 region has 14 residues.

The chain joins TRBV5-4 to TRBJ2-2; 14 bases are a match to TRBD2. Germline values: CDR1 SGHNT, CDR2 YYREEE (reference sequence). The CDR3 spans 19 residues. The junction had 7 bases not matched to a gene; V was cut back by 3 bases and J by 0 bases. CDR3 residues: CASSSGLAGGRTNTGELFF. The CDR3 DNA follows: TGTGCCAGCAGCTCTGGACTAGCGGGGGGCAGAACGAACACCGGGGAGCTGTTTTTT.

The chain is built from TRBV19 and TRBJ2-3, with D tentatively TRBD2 (6 bases). CDR1 and CDR2 from the germline V gene are LNHDA and SQIVND (reference sequence). The CDR3 is 16 amino acids. Trimming pared 5 bases from V and 3 bases from J, leaving 18 bases between. The CDR3 sequence: CASSPRLGAGTDTQYF. For the CDR3, the DNA is TGTGCCAGTAGTCCGCGACTAGGGGCGGGAACAGATACGCAGTATTTT.

The CDR3: CASSYAGTPLHF. The CDR3 DNA is TGTGCCAGCAGTTACGCAGGGACACCCCTCCACTTT. The V gene is TRBV6-5, the J gene TRBJ1-6, with D possibly matching TRBD1 (5 bases). Trimming left V 2 bases short and J 11 bases short, with 7 bases between. The CDR3 length is 12 residues. Germline CDR1 is MNHEY and CDR2 is SVGAGI.

The rearrangement joins TRBV30 to TRBJ1-3, with D hard to call. Trimming removed 0 bases from V and 0 bases from J, with 9 bases in between. CDR1 GTSNPN and CDR2 SVGIG come from the germline V gene (reference sequence). The CDR3 spans 15 residues. The CDR3 sequence is CAWSVRAYSGNTIYF. In DNA, the CDR3 is TGTGCCTGGAGTGTACGTGCCTACTCTGGAAACACCATATATTTT.

V gene TRBV5-1 combines with J gene TRBJ1-2, with 8 positions matching TRBD1. CDR3 size: 16 residues. CDR1 is SGHRS, CDR2 YFSETQ, per germline. The J segment lost 4 bases and the V segment lost 5 bases, leaving 13 bases of the junction unmatched. In DNA form, the CDR3 reads TGCGCCAGCAGACCCTCGGGGGACAGGCGCCTCTATGGCTACACCTTC. Protein sequence: CASRPSGDRRLYGYTF.

The chain couples TRBV6-6 to TRBJ1-3, with 9 bases identical to TRBD1. V shed 5 bases, J shed 5 bases, and the junction held 7 bases outside the gene matches. CDR1 is MNHNY and CDR2 is SVGAGI in the germline V gene (reference sequence). There are 15 residues in the CDR3. Written as DNA, the CDR3 is TGTGCCAGCAGTCACCGGGACAGGGTTCGAAACACCATATATTTT. Translating it yields CASSHRDRVRNTIYF.

The CDR3 DNA follows: TGTGCCAGCACGGCGGGACAGCGTTTGGGGGGCTACACCTTC. Translating gives CASTAGQRLGGYTF. V gene TRBV11-3 combines with J gene TRBJ1-2; 7 bases agree with TRBD1. Germline CDR1 reads SGHNT; CDR2 reads YENEEA. V trimming: 7 bases; J trimming: 8 bases; junction bases outside the gene matches: 13. The CDR3 runs 14 residues. The full variable domain, in which reference TRBV11-3 and TRBJ1-2 provide the parts outside the CDR3, is EAGVVQSPRYKIIEKKQPVAFWCNPISGHNTLYWYLQNLGQGPELLIRYENEEAVDDSQLPKDRFSAERLKGVDSTLKIQPAELGDSAVYLCASTAGQRLGGYTFGSGTRLTVV.

The chain recombines TRBV7-2 with TRBJ1-5; TRBD1 is a possible D gene (5 bases). The V and J ends lost 0 bases and 4 bases respectively, with 10 bases between them. Germline assignment: CDR1 SGHTA and CDR2 FQGNSA. The CDR3 totals 15 residues. CDR3 DNA: TGTGCCAGCAGCTTAGCGAGTCGGGGGAATCAGCCCCAGCATTTT. Translated, it gives CASSLASRGNQPQHF.

J is TRBJ2-7 and V is TRBV3-1 (or the pseudogene TRBV3-2); 12 positions agree with TRBD2. The CDR3 spans 18 residues. The V gene end was trimmed by 4 bases and the J gene end by 0 bases; junction bases not matched to a gene: 10. Looked up from germline, CDR1 is LGHDT and CDR2 is YNNKEL (reference sequence). The CDR3 here is CASSRRETSGGRSYEQYF. CDR3 coding DNA: TGTGCCAGCAGCCGAAGAGAGACTAGCGGGGGCCGCTCCTACGAGCAGTACTTC.

The chain links TRBV7-9 to TRBJ2-5; a weak D match, TRBD1 (5 bases). The germline gives CDR1 SEHNR, CDR2 FQNEAQ (reference sequence). The CDR3 totals 14 residues. V shed 3 bases and J shed 1 base, with 9 bases lying between them. The CDR3 loop is CASSLGLTQETQYF. The CDR3 DNA reads TGTGCCAGCAGCTTGGGGCTAACCCAAGAGACCCAGTACTTC.

The chain has TRBV24-1 and TRBJ2-2, with a possible D match to TRBD1 (5 bases). V was cut by 6 bases and J by 1 base, with 14 bases left in between. The CDR3 consists of 16 residues. Per germline, CDR1 KGHDR and CDR2 SFDVKD. Here the CDR3 DNA reads TGTGCCACCAGTAGCCGCGACAGAGAGAACACCGGGGAGCTGTTTTTT. It specifies CATSSRDRENTGELFF.

This rearrangement joins TRBV4-3 to TRBJ1-2; D possibly corresponds to TRBD1 (5 bases). Germline V CDR1 and CDR2: LGHNA, YSLEER. The CDR3 covers 17 residues. Trimming removed 0 bases at V and 6 bases at J, with 20 bases between. CDR3: CASSQERLRAGKDGYTF. In DNA, the CDR3 is TGCGCCAGCAGCCAAGAACGGCTCCGGGCAGGGAAAGATGGCTACACCTTC.

The chain has TRBV27 and TRBJ1-6, with TRBD1 matching 7 bases. Germline CDR1 MNHEY, CDR2 SMNVEV (reference sequence). V was clipped by 4 bases and J by 7 bases; unmatched bases: 10. CDR3 length equals 16 residues. This CDR3 reads CASSSVWTGDNSPLHF. DNA for the CDR3: TGTGCCAGCAGTTCTGTTTGGACAGGAGACAATTCACCCCTCCACTTT.

The chain couples TRBV11-2 to TRBJ1-5, with D perhaps matching TRBD1 (6 bases). The V end lost 2 bases, the J end lost 5 bases, and 13 bases lay between the germline ends. The CDR3 spans 15 residues. Germline CDR1 and CDR2: SGHAT and FQNNGV. For the CDR3, the DNA is TGTGCCAGCAGCTTAAACTCCAGGGGCGATCAGCCCCAGCATTTT. This sequence encodes CASSLNSRGDQPQHF.

The chain employs TRBV14 and TRBJ1-1; the D gene is possibly TRBD1 (5 bases). The CDR3 has 13 residues. Germline lookup yields CDR1 SGHDN and CDR2 FVKESK. V gave up 5 bases and J gave up 3 bases, with 10 bases separating them. CDR3 coding DNA: TGTGCCAGCAGCTCTCAGGGATACACTGAAGCTTTCTTT. This sequence encodes CASSSQGYTEAFF.

This clone was recorded at least ten times. Written as DNA, the CDR3 is TGTGCCAGCAGCCCGGGGACTAGCTTCGGCGAGCAGTACTTC. It translates to CASSPGTSFGEQYF. The V and J genes are TRBV11-3 and TRBJ2-7; 9 bases are a match to TRBD2. The germline CDR1 and CDR2 sequences are SGHNT and YENEEA. V was clipped by 5 bases and J by 6 bases; unmatched bases: 8. The CDR3 loop spans 14 amino acids.

V usage is TRBV5-1 and J usage is TRBJ2-3; D gene unclear. Germline assignment: CDR1 SGHRS and CDR2 YFSETQ. The V end lost 4 bases, the J end lost 2 bases, and 8 bases lay between the germline ends. The CDR3 contains 13 residues. CDR3 in DNA: TGCGCCAGCAGCCTAGATTACACAGATACGCAGTATTTT. This gives the protein CASSLDYTDTQYF. The entire variable domain, with the rest obtained from reference TRBV5-1 and TRBJ2-3, is as follows: KAGVTQTPRYLIKTRGQQVTLSCSPISGHRSVSWYQQTPGQGLQFLFEYFSETQRNKGNFPGRFSGRQFSNSRSEMNVSTLELGDSALYLCASSLDYTDTQYFGPGTRLTVL.

This chain connects TRBV19 to TRBJ1-5; D gene unclear. The V end lost 2 bases, the J end lost 0 bases, and 8 bases lay between the germline ends. Germline CDR1 reads LNHDA; CDR2 reads SQIVND (reference sequence). The CDR3 length is 15 residues. The chain's CDR3 is CASSISSYSNQPQHF. CDR3 nucleotide sequence: TGTGCCAGTAGTATATCCAGTTATAGCAATCAGCCCCAGCATTTT.

The chain links TRBV6-2 or TRBV6-3 to TRBJ1-1; D is perhaps TRBD1 (6 bases). Trimming took 5 bases from V and 6 from J, leaving 19 bases between them. Germline CDR1 reads MNHEY; CDR2 reads SVGEGT. CDR3 size: 15 residues. The CDR3 sequence: CASSNPRGAGAEAFF. The CDR3 region has the DNA TGTGCCAGCAGTAACCCCCGGGGGGCGGGCGCTGAAGCTTTCTTT.

This clone has only a few counts. This chain links TRBV25-1 with TRBJ2-3; 8 bases map to TRBD1. Trimming took 4 bases from V and 6 from J; bases not matched to a gene: 15. Germline V lookup: CDR1 MGHDK, CDR2 SYGVNS. The CDR3 runs to 17 residues. This chain's CDR3 is CASSAPPGRRTGDTQYF. DNA for the CDR3: TGTGCCAGCAGTGCCCCGCCGGGACGTCGGACAGGGGATACGCAGTATTTT.

A few counts support this clone. V and J are TRBV2 and TRBJ1-6, with 7 bases matching TRBD1. The CDR3 spans 14 residues. The germline gives CDR1 SNHLY, CDR2 FYNNEI. V shed 6 bases, J shed 7 bases, and the junction held 6 bases outside the gene matches. The CDR3 loop reads CASSRDSLNSPLHF. CDR3 nucleotides: TGTGCCAGCAGCCGGGACAGTTTAAATTCACCCCTCCACTTT.

The chain links TRBV18 to TRBJ1-1, with D maybe TRBD1 (5 bases). The CDR3 runs 13 residues. V was trimmed by 0 bases and J by 8 bases, leaving 10 bases between them. Germline CDR1 and CDR2: KGHSH and LQKENI. The CDR3 is CASSPPSRQEAFF. DNA of the CDR3: TGTGCCAGCTCACCACCGTCGAGACAGGAAGCTTTCTTT.

The rearrangement joins TRBV7-3 to TRBJ1-3, with 7 nucleotides matching TRBD1. V was pared by 7 bases and J by 2 bases, with 17 bases of the junction left unmatched. The germline gives CDR1 SGHTA, CDR2 FQGTGA. The CDR3 length is 18 residues. CDR3: CASNKSGDQGGAGNTIYF. The CDR3 nucleotides are TGTGCCAGCAACAAAAGTGGTGACCAGGGGGGAGCTGGAAACACCATATATTTT.